The 26 T cell receptor beta chains below were found in one sample sequenced in a study of monozygotic twins with inflammatory bowel disease (dated by TCRdb to between 2018 and 2021). Library creation used 5' RACE. The data were produced on an Illumina HiSeq 2500. Reads reprocessed by TCRdb are summarized as one entry per CDR3 protein sequence, and DNA is absent. This sample's records show 110,000 to 150,000 distinct CDR3 sequences. The top ten clones comprise 0.95% to 1.5% of the sample. The sequenced material came from blood. These receptors were collected from a human donor with ulcerative colitis or Crohn's disease, or a healthy co-twin of an affected twin (not recorded which).

The rearrangement links TRBV3-1 to TRBJ2-1; TCRdb designates TRBD1, a call that cannot be tested without DNA. The CDR3 has 15 residues. CDR1 is LGHDT and CDR2 is YNNKEL in the germline V gene (reference sequence). The CDR3 is CASSPQGARYNEQFF.

V usage is TRBV27 and J usage is TRBJ2-7; TCRdb selects TRBD2, and the lack of DNA leaves this call unchecked. This CDR3 has 18 amino acids. Germline V CDR1 and CDR2: MNHEY, SMNVEV (reference sequence). The CDR3 sequence: CASSTGGLAETGSYEQYF.

This sequence joins TRBV7-2 and TRBJ1-5. CDR1 is SGHTA and CDR2 is FQGNSA in the germline V gene. The CDR3 consists of 14 residues. The CDR3 sequence: CASSSGYSNQPQHF. Variable domain in full (rest from reference TRBV7-2 and TRBJ1-5): GAGVSQSPSNKVTEKGKDVELRCDPISGHTALYWYRQSLGQGLEFLIYFQGNSAPDKSGLPSDRFSAERTGGSVSTLTIQRTQQEDSAVYLCASSSGYSNQPQHFGDGTRLSIL.

The chain combines TRBV18 with TRBJ2-3; TCRdb designates TRBD2, a call that cannot be tested without DNA. Per germline, CDR1 KGHSH and CDR2 LQKENI. The CDR3 loop spans 16 amino acids. The CDR3 reads CASSPSTAGGGDTQYF.

The V gene is TRBV12-3 or TRBV12-4, the J gene TRBJ2-5; TCRdb's assignment of TRBD2 cannot be checked, as there is no DNA. This CDR3 contains 15 residues. CDR3 sequence: CASSPGLAGTETQYF.

This chain uses TRBV14 with TRBJ1-2; TCRdb lists TRBD1, though no DNA is available to test this call. The germline CDR1 and CDR2 sequences are SGHDN and FVKESK. CDR3 length: 14 amino acids. CDR3 loop: CASSQVSGFYGYTF.

This chain links TRBV3-1 with TRBJ2-6; TCRdb's D call of TRBD2 is untestable without DNA. The length of the CDR3 is 16 residues. CDR1 is LGHDT and CDR2 is YNNKEL in the germline V gene (reference sequence). CDR3 amino acids: CASSPEGLSGANVLTF. The full variable domain, its missing parts supplied by reference TRBV3-1 and TRBJ2-6, is DTAVSQTPKYLVTQMGNDKSIKCEQNLGHDTMYWYKQDSKKFLKIMFSYNNKELIINETVPNRFSPKSPDKAHLNLHINSLELGDSAVYFCASSPEGLSGANVLTFGAGSRLTVL.

CDR3 region: CASTAIQGLPLHF. The chain carries TRBV19 and TRBJ1-6; as DNA is missing, the TRBD1 call by TCRdb cannot be tested. There are 13 residues in the CDR3. CDR1 is LNHDA, CDR2 SQIVND, per germline (reference sequence). Full variable domain (outside the CDR3, taken from reference TRBV19 and TRBJ1-6): DGGITQSPKYLFRKEGQNVTLSCEQNLNHDAMYWYRQDPGQGLRLIYYSQIVNDFQKGDIAEGYSVSREKKESFPLTVTSAQKNPTAFYLCASTAIQGLPLHFGNGTRLTVT.

The J gene is TRBJ1-1, the V gene TRBV21-1. TRBV21-1 is a pseudogene locus. The CDR3 consists of 12 residues. CDR3 loop: CASIQLLVGAFF.

The chain links TRBV24-1 to TRBJ1-2; the D gene TCRdb calls, TRBD1, cannot be checked with no DNA. Germline V gives CDR1 KGHDR, CDR2 SFDVKD. The CDR3 loop spans 12 amino acids. The CDR3 sequence: CATYDGASGYTF.

The chain joins TRBV9 to TRBJ1-2; TCRdb reports TRBD1, a call that lacks DNA to check it against. This CDR3 spans 16 amino acids. From germline, CDR1 is SGDLS and CDR2 YYNGEE. This chain's CDR3 is CASSATPDSPNYGYTF.

The rearrangement joins TRBV6-1 to TRBJ1-4. The CDR3 consists of 13 residues. CDR1 and CDR2 (germline): MNHNS, SASEGT. The CDR3: CASSALSNEKLFF.

V gene TRBV5-1 combines with J gene TRBJ2-1; the D call from TCRdb, TRBD2, cannot be confirmed without DNA. The CDR3 sequence is 15 residues long. From germline, CDR1 is SGHRS and CDR2 YFSETQ. The CDR3 loop is CASSLGLAGQVEQFF.

V usage is TRBV28 and J usage is TRBJ1-3; TCRdb indicates TRBD1, and absent DNA this call remains unverified. The CDR3 extends over 12 amino acids. CDR1 is MDHEN and CDR2 is SYDVKM in the germline V gene. CDR3 region: CASMGPGNTIYF.

This chain uses TRBV3-1 with TRBJ1-1. The CDR3 sequence is 13 residues long. Germline-derived CDR1 and CDR2 are LGHDT and YNNKEL (reference sequence). The chain's CDR3 is CASTRDWNTEAFF.

This chain uses TRBV19 with TRBJ1-2; TCRdb names TRBD1, which stays unverified in the absence of DNA. This CDR3 contains 13 residues. Looked up from germline, CDR1 is LNHDA and CDR2 is SQIVND (reference sequence). CDR3 loop: CASSPLGGYGYTF.

This chain's CDR3 is CASSYWLAGGGSGELFF. The gene calls are TRBV6-5 and TRBJ2-2; checking the TCRdb D call of TRBD2 is not possible without DNA. Germline V lookup: CDR1 MNHEY, CDR2 SVGAGI. This CDR3 comprises 17 residues.

CDR3 region: CASSLFGTGSTDTQYF. The chain joins TRBV5-1 to TRBJ2-3; the D call of TRBD1 rests on TCRdb alone, since no DNA is present to check it. The germline V gene has CDR1 SGHRS and CDR2 YFSETQ. The CDR3 is 16 residues long.

This rearrangement joins TRBV4-1 to TRBJ1-1; the TRBD1 assignment by TCRdb is unverifiable without DNA. Germline V gives CDR1 MGHRA, CDR2 YSYEKL. There are 17 residues in the CDR3. The chain's CDR3 is CASSQERGRVKNTEAFF.

J is TRBJ1-3 and V is TRBV29-1; TCRdb indicates TRBD1, and absent DNA this call remains unverified. This CDR3 has 13 residues. Germline-derived CDR1 and CDR2 are SQVTM and ANQGSEA. The CDR3 region is CSTMQGAGNTIYF.

V usage is TRBV12-3 or TRBV12-4 and J usage is TRBJ1-5. The CDR3 runs 16 residues. CDR3 region: CASSLYSGESNQPQHF.

The chain couples TRBV20-1 to TRBJ2-2; TCRdb selects TRBD2, and the lack of DNA leaves this call unchecked. CDR1 and CDR2 (germline): DFQATT, SNEGSKA (reference sequence). The CDR3 contains 12 residues. This CDR3 is CCCGEDTGELFF.

The V gene is TRBV9, the J gene TRBJ2-2. The CDR3 is made up of 13 amino acids. In germline, CDR1 is SGDLS, CDR2 YYNGEE. The chain's CDR3 is CASSVDHTGELFF.

The chain has TRBV18 and TRBJ2-7; TCRdb outputs TRBD1, but without DNA this stays unchecked. Looked up from germline, CDR1 is KGHSH and CDR2 is LQKENI. The CDR3 loop spans 16 amino acids. The CDR3 spells CASSPRPGQGPYEQYF.

CDR3 region: CASSLVGAQNYGYTF. The V gene is TRBV12-3 or TRBV12-4, the J gene TRBJ1-2; the D call of TRBD1 rests on TCRdb alone, since no DNA is present to check it. CDR3 length: 15 residues.

This chain joins TRBV12-3 or TRBV12-4 and TRBJ2-2. This CDR3 comprises 13 residues. The CDR3 region is CASSLQLTGELFF.